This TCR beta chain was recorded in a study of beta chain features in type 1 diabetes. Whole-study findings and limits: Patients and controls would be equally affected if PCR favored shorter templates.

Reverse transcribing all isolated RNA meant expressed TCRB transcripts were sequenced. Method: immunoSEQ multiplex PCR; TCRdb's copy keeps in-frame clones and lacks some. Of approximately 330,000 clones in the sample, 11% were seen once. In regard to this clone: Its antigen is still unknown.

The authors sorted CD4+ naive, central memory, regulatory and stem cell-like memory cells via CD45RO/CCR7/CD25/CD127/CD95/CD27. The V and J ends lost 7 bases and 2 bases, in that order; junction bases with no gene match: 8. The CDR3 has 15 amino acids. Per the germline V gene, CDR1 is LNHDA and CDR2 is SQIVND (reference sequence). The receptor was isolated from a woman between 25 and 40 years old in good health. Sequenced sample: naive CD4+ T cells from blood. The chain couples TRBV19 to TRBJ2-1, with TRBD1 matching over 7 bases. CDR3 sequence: CASTPGQYAYNEQFF. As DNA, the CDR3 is TGTGCCAGTACTCCGGGACAGTATGCCTACAATGAGCAGTTCTTC.